These T cell receptor beta chains were read from a single sample in a study of identical twins. TCRdb reprocessed the 5' RACE reads via MiXCR and lists one record per CDR3 protein. The sample consists of hundreds of thousands of distinct CDR3 sequences, roughly 20% of them appearing once. The data were also submitted as part of a second study, on T cells expressing NK-cell markers.

Sequencing used PBMCs. The receptors originated from a woman aged 18-35 years in good health. Each CDR3 is given with its conserved first and last residue. A D gene is named only where the DNA matches it firmly. Only some rows state a clone size, as once, few, many or a class for expanded clones.

D gene,V gene,J gene,clone size,CDR3 DNA,CDR3 protein
NA,TRBV6-5,TRBJ2-7,once,TGTGCCAGCAGTCTACGGACGGTTGGGGGCGAGCAGTACTTC,CASSLRTVGGEQYF
TRBD2,TRBV3-1,TRBJ2-1,NA,TGTGCCTCCATATCAGCGGGAGCGGGGAATTCCTACAATGAGCAGTTCTTC,CASISAGAGNSYNEQFF
TRBD1,TRBV6-1,TRBJ1-2,NA,TGTGCCAGTTCTAGGGGGACAGGGATAGGATTAGACTATGGCTACACCTTC,CASSRGTGIGLDYGYTF
TRBD1,TRBV4-3,TRBJ1-1,many,TGCGCCAGCAGCCAAGGGACAGGTAAAATGAACACTGAAGCTTTCTTT,CASSQGTGKMNTEAFF
TRBD1,TRBV24-1,TRBJ2-1,NA,TGTGCCACCAGTGATTTCGCAGGGGGTGGTGAGCAGTTCTTC,CATSDFAGGGEQFF
NA,TRBV7-9,TRBJ2-3,NA,TGTGCCAGCGGGCCGGGACTGATCACAGATACGCAGTATTTT,CASGPGLITDTQYF
NA,TRBV20-1,TRBJ2-7,few,TGCAGTGCTAGAAACCCCCTTGGGTCGGAGGCGCACAAGCAGTACTTC,CSARNPLGSEAHKQYF
TRBD1,TRBV6-5,TRBJ1-1,NA,TGTGCCAGCAGTTACAGGGGGCAGGGGAACACTGAAGCTTTCTTT,CASSYRGQGNTEAFF
NA,TRBV7-9,TRBJ2-3,NA,TGTGCCAGCATTGTCAGCGCAGATACGCAGTATTTT,CASIVSADTQYF
TRBD2,TRBV5-1,TRBJ2-1,few,TGCGCCAGCAGCTTCGGGACTAGGGAGGGTGAGCAGTTCTTC,CASSFGTREGEQFF
NA,TRBV27,TRBJ2-7,NA,TGTGCCAGCAGTTCCGCTTGGAGCGGGTCGGACGAGCAGTACTTC,CASSSAWSGSDEQYF
TRBD2,TRBV5-5,TRBJ2-2,many,TGTGCCAGCACCTGGGGGGGTACCACCGGGGAGCTGTTTTTT,CASTWGGTTGELFF
NA,TRBV12-3/TRBV12-4,TRBJ2-1,many,TGTGCCACGTCTGAGACCGCCCCAAGGGGGCAGTTCTTC,CATSETAPRGQFF
NA,TRBV5-1,TRBJ1-5,many,TGTGCCAGCAGCTTAGGTAGCAATCAGCCCCAGCATTTT,CASSLGSNQPQHF
NA,TRBV12-3/TRBV12-4,TRBJ2-1,NA,TGTGCCAGCAGATGGTCAGGGGTTAGCTCCTACAATGAGCAGTTCTTC,CASRWSGVSSYNEQFF
NA,TRBV5-1,TRBJ2-3,few,TGCGCCAGCAGCTCCGGACACCTCATCACAGATACGCAGTATTTT,CASSSGHLITDTQYF
TRBD1,TRBV11-3,TRBJ1-1,NA,TGTGCCAGCAGCGGCCGGGACAGGACTGAAGCTTTCTTT,CASSGRDRTEAFF
NA,TRBV5-1,TRBJ2-1,few,TGCGCCAGCAACAAGGAGTATCGGTCCTACAATGAGCAGTTCTTC,CASNKEYRSYNEQFF
NA,TRBV20-1,TRBJ2-3,few,TGCAGTGCTACTTCAAACGGGATGGGCACAGATACGCAGTATTTT,CSATSNGMGTDTQYF
NA,TRBV15,TRBJ2-1,NA,TGTGCCACCAGCAGAGAGCGGAGAGTGGGTAATGAGCAGTTCTTC,CATSRERRVGNEQFF
TRBD2,TRBV20-1,TRBJ2-7,NA,TGCAGTGCTAGCTCATTAGGACTAGCGGGAGGGATCTCCTACGAGCAGTACTTC,CSASSLGLAGGISYEQYF
TRBD1,TRBV20-1,TRBJ2-5,NA,TGCAGTGCTCAGACAGGGTTAGAGACCCAGTACTTC,CSAQTGLETQYF
NA,TRBV10-3,TRBJ2-1,NA,TGTGCCATCAGTGATGGCGGGGCGCAGTTCTTC,CAISDGGAQFF
NA,TRBV5-1,TRBJ2-3,NA,TGCGCCAGCATTCGGGGGACGGGGGGCACAGATACGCAGTATTTT,CASIRGTGGTDTQYF
NA,TRBV29-1,TRBJ2-1,many,TGCAGCGTTGAAGAGCCGGTAGGGGTCGTCAATGAGCAGTTCTTC,CSVEEPVGVVNEQFF
NA,TRBV20-1,TRBJ2-7,NA,TGCAGTGCTAGAGCCCCGCGGAGCGGGCTATACGAGCAGTACTTC,CSARAPRSGLYEQYF
TRBD1,TRBV25-1,TRBJ2-5,NA,TGTGCCAGCAGTGATCCTAAAGGACAGGGTCTACAAGAGACCCAGTACTTC,CASSDPKGQGLQETQYF
TRBD2,TRBV9,TRBJ2-5,few,TGTGCCAGCAGCATTACTAGCGGGGGGAAAGAGACCCAGTACTTC,CASSITSGGKETQYF
TRBD2,TRBV29-1,TRBJ2-2,few,TGCAGCGCCAGGGGACTAGGTCTAGCCGGGGAGCTGTTTTTT,CSARGLGLAGELFF
TRBD1,TRBV5-6,TRBJ1-2,few,TGTGCCAGCAACCCCGGGACAGGGACTGGCGGCTACACCTTC,CASNPGTGTGGYTF
TRBD2,TRBV20-1,TRBJ2-1,NA,TGCAGTGCTTCCCACCGCGGACTAGCGGCGCGGAATGAGCAGTTCTTC,CSASHRGLAARNEQFF
TRBD1,TRBV27,TRBJ2-1,NA,TGTGCCAGCAGTCTCTCTCGGACAGGACGACCTTACAATGAGCAGTTCTTC,CASSLSRTGRPYNEQFF
NA,TRBV20-1,TRBJ2-1,NA,TGCAGTGCTAGTGCTTCTAGCGGGGGGACAGGGGCGTGGTTCTTC,CSASASSGGTGAWFF
NA,TRBV10-3,TRBJ2-3,few,TGTGCCATCAGTGAGTCCGGAAGCACAGATACGCAGTATTTT,CAISESGSTDTQYF
NA,TRBV18,TRBJ2-7,NA,TGTGCCAGCTCGGGGACGCGAATTTACGAGCAGTACTTC,CASSGTRIYEQYF
NA,TRBV20-1,TRBJ2-7,NA,TGCAGTGCTGGCAGCGCAGTAAACTACGAGCAGTACTTC,CSAGSAVNYEQYF
TRBD1,TRBV4-3,TRBJ2-1,NA,TGCGCCAGCAGCCAAGCGAGACAGGGGGCGGTTGAGCAGTTCTTC,CASSQARQGAVEQFF
TRBD2,TRBV7-8,TRBJ2-1,NA,TGTGCCAGCAGCTGGACTAGCCGAAACTACAATGAGCAGTTCTTC,CASSWTSRNYNEQFF
TRBD2,TRBV7-2,TRBJ2-1,NA,TGTGCCAGCAGCTCCGGGACTAGGTCCTACAATGAGCAGTTCTTC,CASSSGTRSYNEQFF
NA,TRBV7-7,TRBJ2-1,few,TGTGCTAGCAGCTCGAGATATCGCTACAATGAGCAGTTCTTC,CASSSRYRYNEQFF
NA,TRBV7-2,TRBJ2-1,few,TGTGCCAGCAGGGGAGGGACAGCCCTTTCCAATGAGCAGTTCTTC,CASRGGTALSNEQFF